Below are 9 T cell receptor beta chains sequenced from a single sample in a study of T cells in Graves' hyperthyroidism and ophthalmopathy. Amplification targeted TCR beta CDR3 regions from RNA transcripts. HTBI primers were the set used in a first-round RT-PCR of the TCR CDR3. In TCRdb, the multiplex PCR reads were re-called with MiXCR into one record per CDR3 protein. The sample consists of around 500,000 distinct CDR3 sequences, 15% to 20% of them appearing once. The sample comprised blood. The source is a woman younger than 45 with Graves' ophthalmopathy.

This clonotype was counted many times. The chain combines TRBV7-7 with TRBJ2-1, with 10 bases aligning to TRBD2. J lost 3 bases, V lost 5 bases, and 7 bases had no gene match. The germline CDR1 and CDR2 sequences are SSHAT and FNYEAQ (reference sequence). This CDR3 is 16 amino acids long. CDR3 amino acids: CASSPTRTSGYNEQFF. In DNA form, the CDR3 reads TGTGCCAGCAGCCCTACCCGGACTAGCGGCTACAATGAGCAGTTCTTC. The variable domain in full, with the rest retrieved from reference TRBV7-7 and TRBJ2-1, is GAGVSQSPRYKVTKRGQDVTLRCDPISSHATLYWYQQALGQGPEFLTYFNYEAQPDKSGLPSDRFSAERPEGSISTLTIQRTEQRDSAMYRCASSPTRTSGYNEQFFGPGTRLTVL.

The sample holds a few counts of this clonotype. Its ends do not fully match the called genes, so a read error is possible. The CDR3 nucleotides read TGCGCCAGCAGCTATTCTAGCGGGGTCGAGCAGTACTTC. Protein sequence: CASSYSSGVEQYF. This sequence joins TRBV5-5 and TRBJ2-7; 9 bases are a match to TRBD2. Germline values: CDR1 SGHKS, CDR2 YYEKEE (reference sequence). The CDR3 is 13 amino acids. The whole variable domain, filled in from reference TRBV5-5 and TRBJ2-7, reads DAGVTQSPTHLIKTRGQQVTLRCSPISGHKSVSWYQQVLGQGPQFIFQYYEKEERGRGNFPDRFSARQFPNYSSELNVNALLLGDSALYLCASSYSSGVEQYFGPGTRLTVT.

This clonotype was detected only a few times. This sequence joins TRBV7-2 and TRBJ1-4; 7 positions agree with TRBD1. The ends lost 5 bases at V and 8 bases at J; junction bases unmatched: 11. Germline CDR1 is SGHTA and CDR2 is FQGNSA. This CDR3 region has 15 residues. The CDR3 spells CASSKSGGIREKLFF. The CDR3 region has the DNA TGTGCCAGCAGCAAATCAGGGGGGATCCGGGAAAAACTGTTTTTT.

This clonotype has at least ten counts. The chain links TRBV7-6 to TRBJ2-2; 8 bases fit TRBD1. CDR1 SGHVS and CDR2 FNYEAQ come from the germline V gene. CDR3 size: 16 residues. With V trimmed by 0 bases and J by 7 bases, 7 bases remained unmatched. CDR3 DNA: TGTGCCAGCAGCTTAGCGCCACAGGGGGTGATCGGGGAGCTGTTTTTT. Protein product: CASSLAPQGVIGELFF.

The chain combines TRBV29-1 with TRBJ1-1; D unclear. Germline lookup yields CDR1 SQVTM and CDR2 ANQGSEA. The CDR3 is 12 amino acids. Trimming took 7 bases from V and 4 from J, leaving 13 bases between them. CDR3 protein: CSAVGVATEAFF. For the CDR3, the DNA is TGCAGCGCTGTCGGGGTTGCCACTGAAGCTTTCTTT.

This clonotype was observed many times. The chain links TRBV20-1 to TRBJ1-2; TRBD1 is a possible D gene (6 bases). The CDR3 loop spans 13 amino acids. Germline CDR1 DFQATT, CDR2 SNEGSKA (reference sequence). Trimming stripped 5 bases from V and 0 bases from J, with 10 bases between. Here the CDR3 reads CSAYQGPNYGYTF. The CDR3 region has the DNA TGCAGTGCTTACCAGGGGCCTAACTATGGCTACACCTTC.

This clonotype was found many times. V usage is TRBV12-3 or TRBV12-4 and J usage is TRBJ2-7, with 11 bases aligning to TRBD1. The CDR3 is 13 amino acids. With 7 bases clipped from V and 5 bases from J, the junction kept 4 bases outside the gene matches. In nucleotides, the CDR3 is TGTGCCAGCACCAGGGACAGGGGGGACGAGCAGTACTTC. Protein product: CASTRDRGDEQYF.

There are many counts of this clonotype. The V gene is TRBV11-2, the J gene TRBJ2-3; no reliable D call. Germline V gene sequence: CDR1 SGHAT, CDR2 FQNNGV. This CDR3 is 12 amino acids long. Trimming took 4 bases from V and 6 from J, leaving 8 bases between them. As DNA, the CDR3 is TGTGCCAGCAGCTCCCCCATGGATACGCAGTATTTT. It yields the protein CASSSPMDTQYF.

The chain couples TRBV20-1 to TRBJ2-3; TRBD2 matches 12 bases. Losses at the gene ends were 2 bases for V and 5 bases for J; bases not matched to a gene: 5. Germline V lookup: CDR1 DFQATT, CDR2 SNEGSKA (reference sequence). This CDR3 comprises 15 residues. The CDR3 DNA is TGCAGTGCTAGACGACTAGCGGGAGATAAAGATACGCAGTATTTT. It is translated as CSARRLAGDKDTQYF.